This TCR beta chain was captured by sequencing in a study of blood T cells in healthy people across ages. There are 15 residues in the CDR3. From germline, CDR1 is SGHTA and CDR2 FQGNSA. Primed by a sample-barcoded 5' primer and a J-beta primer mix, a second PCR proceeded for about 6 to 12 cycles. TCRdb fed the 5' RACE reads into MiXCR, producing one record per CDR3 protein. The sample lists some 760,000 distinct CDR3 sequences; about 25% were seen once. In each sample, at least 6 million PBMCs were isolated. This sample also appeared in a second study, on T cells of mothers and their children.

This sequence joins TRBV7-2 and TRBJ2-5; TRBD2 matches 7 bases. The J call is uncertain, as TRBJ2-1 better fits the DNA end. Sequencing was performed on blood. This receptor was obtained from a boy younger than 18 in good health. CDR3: CASSQGDVAGAEQFF. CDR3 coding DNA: TGTGCCAGCAGCCAAGGGGATGTAGCGGGTGCTGAGCAGTTCTTC.